These 27 T cell receptor beta chains came from one sample sequenced in a study of shared clonotypes between healthy human individuals. Only in-frame clones appear in the TCRdb table, and some are missing; sequencing was by immunoSEQ multiplex PCR. The sample holds a few hundred thousand clones, about 69% seen once. The sequencing input was memory CD4+ T cells sorted from blood. Subset indicated: CD45RA-negative fraction. These TCRs come from a man aged 25 to 40 in good health.

The chain uses TRBV19 and TRBJ2-5; the match to TRBD1 covers 12 bases. CDR3 length: 13 residues. J lost 4 bases, V lost 8 bases, and 2 bases had no gene match. Germline lookup yields CDR1 LNHDA and CDR2 SQIVND (reference sequence). CDR3 nucleotides: TGTGCCAGTGGGGACAGGGGGCCAGAGACCCAGTACTTC. The encoded protein is CASGDRGPETQYF.

This clone turned up a few times. This chain uses TRBV27 with TRBJ1-5; D is possibly TRBD1 (5 bases). The CDR3 loop spans 20 amino acids. The ends were cut back, 9 bases at V and 1 base at J, with 31 bases in the middle. Per germline, CDR1 MNHEY and CDR2 SMNVEV (reference sequence). The CDR3 loop is CASRRQHRHVNPWSNQPQHF. CDR3 nucleotide sequence: TGTGCCAGTAGGAGACAGCACAGGCATGTGAACCCTTGGAGCAATCAGCCCCAGCATTTT.

This clone has a handful of counts. This chain connects TRBV28 to TRBJ1-3; D is unclear. The CDR3 spans 14 residues. Germline loops: CDR1 MDHEN, CDR2 SYDVKM. Here the CDR3 reads CGAFGVNSGNTIYF. CDR3 nucleotide sequence: TGTGGGGCATTTGGGGTGAACTCTGGAAACACCATATATTTT.

This clone was counted between two and nine times. Germline and junction disagree at one end, which may indicate a read error. This chain connects TRBV28 to TRBJ2-7, with D perhaps matching TRBD1 or TRBD2 (5 bases each). Germline-derived CDR1 and CDR2 are MDHEN and SYDVKM. The CDR3 covers 13 residues. The CDR3 loop reads CASSSPSRDRRDF. In DNA, the CDR3 is TGTGCCAGCAGTTCACCCAGTCGGGACCGCCGGGACTTC.

The chain recombines TRBV2 with TRBJ1-5, with D possibly matching TRBD1 (6 bases). This CDR3 is 15 amino acids long. The V gene lost 7 bases and the J gene lost 6 bases, with 19 bases spanning the gap. Per germline, CDR1 SNHLY and CDR2 FYNNEI. The CDR3 region is CASNLGAQGRQPQHF. The CDR3 coding sequence is TGTGCCAGCAATTTGGGGGCCCAGGGGCGTCAGCCCCAGCATTTT.

The chain combines TRBV7-9 with TRBJ2-5, with D perhaps matching TRBD1 (6 bases). The CDR3 is 15 amino acids. Trimming cost V 2 bases and J 5 bases, with 15 bases left between them. Germline CDR1 and CDR2: SEHNR and FQNEAQ (reference sequence). The CDR3 DNA is TGTGCCAGCAGCTTATATTCAGGGGTTTTGGAGACCCAGTACTTC. Translating it yields CASSLYSGVLETQYF.

This clone was seen once. This chain uses TRBV27 with TRBJ2-1; 8 nucleotides align to TRBD2. V dropped 6 bases and J dropped 7; count of bases not matched to a gene: 14. Germline loops: CDR1 MNHEY, CDR2 SMNVEV (reference sequence). The CDR3 spans 16 residues. CDR3 sequence (DNA): TGTGCCAGCAGAACCAAAAGGCTAGCGGGTGAGAATGAGCAGTTCTTC. Protein: CASRTKRLAGENEQFF.

The chain combines TRBV9 with TRBJ2-1; 14 nucleotides agree with TRBD2. Trimming took 4 bases from V and 8 from J; bases not matched to a gene: 5. This CDR3 is 15 amino acids long. Germline V gene sequence: CDR1 SGDLS, CDR2 YYNGEE. DNA of the CDR3: TGTGCCAGCAGCCGGACTAGCGGGAGGATCGATGAGCAGTTCTTC. Translated, it gives CASSRTSGRIDEQFF. Complete variable domain (other parts from reference TRBV9 and TRBJ2-1): DSGVTQTPKHLITATGQRVTLRCSPRSGDLSVYWYQQSLDQGLQFLIQYYNGEERAKGNILERFSAQQFPDLHSELNLSSLELGDSALYFCASSRTSGRIDEQFFGPGTRLTVL.

V and J are TRBV2 and TRBJ1-5, with D tentatively TRBD1 (5 bases). Trimming cost V 1 base and J 6 bases, with 16 bases left between them. The CDR3 loop spans 16 amino acids. CDR1 and CDR2 (germline): SNHLY, FYNNEI. The CDR3 sequence is CASSEGLGVRGQPQHF. Written as DNA, the CDR3 is TGTGCCAGCAGTGAAGGATTAGGGGTCCGCGGTCAGCCCCAGCATTTT.

This chain uses TRBV7-2 with TRBJ2-3, with TRBD2 identical over 10 bases. The V segment lost 4 bases and the J segment 2 bases; nucleotides outside the gene matches: 6. Germline V gives CDR1 SGHTA, CDR2 FQGNSA. The CDR3 has 16 amino acids. The CDR3 loop reads CASSSWTSGDTDTQYF. The CDR3 DNA is TGTGCCAGCAGCTCCTGGACTAGCGGAGACACAGATACGCAGTATTTT.

The V call is TRBV25-1, the J call TRBJ2-1; D remains ambiguous. CDR1 is MGHDK, CDR2 SYGVNS, per germline. The CDR3 covers 15 residues. V lost 2 bases, J lost 4 bases, and 12 bases lay in between. DNA of the CDR3: TGTGCCAGCAGTGAAGTGGCTAGGGAATACAATGAGCAGTTCTTC. The encoded protein is CASSEVAREYNEQFF. Together with reference TRBV25-1 and TRBJ2-1, the CDR3 gives the full variable domain: EADIYQTPRYLVIGTGKKITLECSQTMGHDKMYWYQQDPGMELHLIHYSYGVNSTEKGDLSSESTVSRIRTEHFPLTLESARPSHTSQYLCASSEVAREYNEQFFGPGTRLTVL.

This chain links TRBV19 with TRBJ2-1; D remains ambiguous. Trimming took off 5 bases at V and 0 bases at J, with 8 bases between the two ends. The CDR3 extends over 14 amino acids. CDR1 is LNHDA and CDR2 is SQIVND in the germline V gene (reference sequence). The CDR3 sequence: CASSGPFSYNEQFF. CDR3 DNA sequence: TGTGCCAGTAGTGGGCCCTTCTCCTACAATGAGCAGTTCTTC.

The chain uses TRBV11-3 and TRBJ2-1; maybe TRBD2 (5 bases). The CDR3 has 16 residues. Trimming pared 0 bases from V and 3 bases from J, leaving 12 bases between. CDR1 SGHNT and CDR2 YENEEA come from the germline V gene. CDR3 residues: CASSLEAGSGYNEQFF. Written as DNA, the CDR3 is TGTGCCAGCAGCTTAGAGGCTGGCAGCGGCTACAATGAGCAGTTCTTC. The full variable domain, completed using reference TRBV11-3 and TRBJ2-1, is EAGVVQSPRYKIIEKKQPVAFWCNPISGHNTLYWYLQNLGQGPELLIRYENEEAVDDSQLPKDRFSAERLKGVDSTLKIQPAELGDSAVYLCASSLEAGSGYNEQFFGPGTRLTVL.

There are a few counts of this clone. The chain carries TRBV28 and TRBJ1-2; 8 bases align to TRBD1. V was clipped by 7 bases and J by 3 bases; unmatched bases: 1. This CDR3 has 12 amino acids. The germline gives CDR1 MDHEN, CDR2 SYDVKM. The CDR3 DNA sequence: TGTGCCAGCAAGGGACAGGACTATGGCTACACCTTC. This sequence encodes CASKGQDYGYTF.

The chain carries TRBV13 and TRBJ1-4; D remains ambiguous. Trimming removed 0 bases at V and 6 bases at J, with 11 bases between. The V gene's germline CDR1 is PRHDT and CDR2 FYEKMQ (reference sequence). The CDR3 contains 15 residues. CDR3 protein: CASSLGGATYEKLFF. The DNA for the CDR3 is TGTGCCAGCAGCTTAGGCGGTGCCACATATGAAAAACTGTTTTTT. Variable domain in full (rest from reference TRBV13 and TRBJ1-4): AAGVIQSPRHLIKEKRETATLKCYPIPRHDTVYWYQQGPGQDPQFLISFYEKMQSDKGSIPDRFSAQQFSDYHSELNMSSLELGDSALYFCASSLGGATYEKLFFGSGTQLSVL.

The rearrangement links TRBV5-4 to TRBJ1-2; tentative D call: TRBD1 (5 bases). This CDR3 is built from 13 residues. The germline CDR1 and CDR2 sequences are SGHNT and YYREEE (reference sequence). Trimming removed 1 base at V and 6 bases at J, with 10 bases between. The CDR3 nucleotides are TGTGCCAGCAGCTTGCGGGGGTCGGATGGCTACACCTTC. Encoded protein: CASSLRGSDGYTF. Together with reference TRBV5-4 and TRBJ1-2, the CDR3 gives the full variable domain: ETGVTQSPTHLIKTRGQQVTLRCSSQSGHNTVSWYQQALGQGPQFIFQYYREEENGRGNFPPRFSGLQFPNYSSELNVNALELDDSALYLCASSLRGSDGYTFGSGTRLTVV.

About this clone: The same CDR3 is also encoded by other DNA sequences in this sample. This chain joins TRBV10-3 and TRBJ1-1; D is undetermined. The CDR3 is 11 amino acids. Trimming removed 1 base from V and 8 bases from J, with 5 bases in between. The germline V gene encodes CDR1 ENHRY and CDR2 SYGVKD. CDR3 nucleotides: TGTGCCATCAGTGAGTTGGGGGAAGCTTTCTTT. It translates to CAISELGEAFF.

The genes are TRBV19 and TRBJ2-7, with TRBD2 matching 12 bases. This CDR3 is 18 amino acids long. The germline V gene has CDR1 LNHDA and CDR2 SQIVND (reference sequence). J gave up 3 bases and V 4 bases, and 13 bases lay outside the gene matches. The chain's CDR3 is CASSNRASTSGRYYEQYF. DNA of the CDR3: TGTGCCAGTAGTAACCGAGCCTCGACTAGCGGGAGATACTACGAGCAGTACTTC.

This clone was counted only a few times. This chain links TRBV10-3 with TRBJ2-1; 8 bases line up with TRBD2. Germline CDR1 reads ENHRY; CDR2 reads SYGVKD. The CDR3 contains 14 residues. V trimming: 7 bases; J trimming: 6 bases; junction bases outside the gene matches: 8. The CDR3 DNA reads TGTGCCATCAACCCCGGGGCGGGAGGCAATGAGCAGTTCTTC. As protein: CAINPGAGGNEQFF.

The gene calls are TRBV7-9 and TRBJ2-1; D perhaps matches TRBD1 (6 bases). V gave up 5 bases and J gave up 6 bases, with 20 bases separating them. This CDR3 region has 16 residues. Germline values: CDR1 SEHNR, CDR2 FQNEAQ (reference sequence). The CDR3, as DNA: TGTGCCAGCAGCCCGAAATGGGGGCGACAGGTCAATGAGCAGTTCTTC. Encoded protein: CASSPKWGRQVNEQFF.

The V call is TRBV27, the J call TRBJ1-2; D is unresolved. Between the trimmed V and J ends, which lost 3 bases and 7 bases, there was a span of 18 bases. This CDR3 is built from 15 residues. In germline, CDR1 is MNHEY, CDR2 SMNVEV (reference sequence). CDR3 amino acids: CASSFGGLGRSGYTF. For the CDR3, the DNA is TGTGCCAGCAGTTTTGGAGGCCTGGGCCGTTCTGGCTACACCTTC.

V gene TRBV30 combines with J gene TRBJ1-4, with unresolved D. Trimming left V 3 bases short and J 6 bases short, with 8 bases between. The V gene's germline CDR1 is GTSNPN and CDR2 SVGIG (reference sequence). There are 12 residues in the CDR3. Written as DNA, the CDR3 is TGTGCCTGGAGGGGTTTGGATGAAAAACTGTTTTTT. Its protein is CAWRGLDEKLFF.

This clone came up many times. The CDR3 loop reads CSGGSDYGYTF. The CDR3 DNA follows: TGCAGTGGGGGTTCAGACTATGGCTACACCTTC. The V call is TRBV20-1, the J call TRBJ1-2; the D is unclear. The CDR3 spans 11 residues. Looked up from germline, CDR1 is DFQATT and CDR2 is SNEGSKA (reference sequence). Trimming stripped 7 bases from V and 3 bases from J, with 9 bases between.

This clone was observed a few times. The CDR3 DNA reads as TGTGCCAGCAGCGTAGGACAGCCCTCTGGAAACACCATATATTTT. Protein sequence: CASSVGQPSGNTIYF. The chain combines TRBV9 with TRBJ1-3, with D possibly matching TRBD1 (5 bases). The V gene's germline CDR1 is SGDLS and CDR2 YYNGEE. Trimming pared 0 bases from V and 0 bases from J, leaving 7 bases between. CDR3 length: 15 amino acids.

The chain links TRBV19 to TRBJ1-2; D is possibly TRBD1 (6 bases). The CDR3 is 14 residues long. The V gene's germline CDR1 is LNHDA and CDR2 SQIVND (reference sequence). V lost 6 bases to trimming and J lost 4 bases, with 15 bases between them. The DNA for the CDR3 is TGTGCCAGTAGGCCAGGGGCGGGGATCTATGGCTACACCTTC. Translating gives CASRPGAGIYGYTF.

A remark on this clone: Other DNA sequences in the same sample also yield this CDR3. The chain uses TRBV7-2 and TRBJ2-7, with D possibly being TRBD2 (5 bases). V was pared by 2 bases and J by 3 bases, with 8 bases between. Germline V CDR1 and CDR2: SGHTA, FQGNSA. CDR3 length equals 13 residues. The CDR3 nucleotides are TGTGCCAGCAGCTTACGGACTGTCTACGAGCAGTACTTC. Its translation is CASSLRTVYEQYF.

This clone was observed a handful of times. The V and J genes are TRBV20-1 and TRBJ2-7; 7 nucleotides agree with TRBD2. The germline gives CDR1 DFQATT, CDR2 SNEGSKA (reference sequence). J lost 7 bases, V lost 6 bases, and 3 bases had no gene match. CDR3 length: 10 residues. The CDR3 region is CSAILAEQYF. Here the CDR3 DNA reads TGCAGTGCCATACTAGCGGAGCAGTACTTC.